These T cell receptor beta chains were read from a single sample in a study of blood T cell repertoires in COVID-19. Method: immunoSEQ multiplex PCR; TCRdb's copy keeps in-frame clones and lacks some. This table holds 200,000 to 250,000 clones, 80% found once. Specimen: peripheral blood. The receptors here all came from a woman in her 70s with acute or convalescent COVID-19. Both conserved end residues are part of each CDR3. The order of the fields is D gene, V gene, clone size, J gene, CDR3 DNA, CDR3 protein. A D gene is named only where the DNA matches it firmly. Clone size is stated in some rows and not others, as once, few, many or a class when expanded.

TRBD1,TRBV18,NA,TRBJ1-2,TGTGCCAGCTCCCCTGCCAACAGGGGAAGGAGTGGCTACACCTTC,CASSPANRGRSGYTF
NA,TRBV5-4,NA,TRBJ1-1,TGTGCCAGCACCGAGGGACACTATAACACTGAAGCTTTCTTT,CASTEGHYNTEAFF
NA,TRBV6-5,NA,TRBJ1-4,TGTGCCAGCAGCAGGGACAAAAGAAATGAAAAACTGTTTTTT,CASSRDKRNEKLFF
TRBD1,TRBV7-9,NA,TRBJ1-3,TGTGCCAGCACCGTCCAGGGGGCGAAAAACACCATATATTTT,CASTVQGAKNTIYF
NA,TRBV7-3,NA,TRBJ2-1,TGTGCCAGCAGCATAGGGGCCGGCAATGAGCAGTTCTTC,CASSIGAGNEQFF
NA,TRBV2,NA,TRBJ1-5,TGTGCCAGCGCAGTGGATCCTCTAACTACCGGGGTTCAGCCCCAGCATTTT,CASAVDPLTTGVQPQHF
NA,TRBV7-9,NA,TRBJ2-5,TGTGCCAGCAGCCCTCCAGCCCTGAGGGAGACCCAGTACTTC,CASSPPALRETQYF
NA,TRBV5-1,NA,TRBJ2-1,TGCGCCAGCAGCCTGACGGAGTACAATGAGCAGTTCTTC,CASSLTEYNEQFF
TRBD1,TRBV15,NA,TRBJ1-1,TGTGCCACCAGCGGAATGACAGGGATCGGCACTGAAGCTTTCTTT,CATSGMTGIGTEAFF
TRBD2,TRBV11-2,NA,TRBJ2-3,TGTGCCAGCAGCTTACTTCGGATAGCGGGGGAATCTAGCACAGATACGCAGTATTTT,CASSLLRIAGESSTDTQYF
TRBD2,TRBV19,NA,TRBJ2-7,TGTGCCAGTAGTATAGAGGCTAGCGGGGGTTCCAGCTACGAGCAGTACTTC,CASSIEASGGSSYEQYF
TRBD1,TRBV6-2/TRBV6-3,NA,TRBJ2-1,TGTGCCAGCAACCCGGGACAGGTTCTCTACAATGAGCAGTTCTTC,CASNPGQVLYNEQFF
TRBD2,TRBV7-9,NA,TRBJ2-1,TGTGCCAGCAGCTTTCCGAGAACTAGCGCGGACTCCTACAATGAGCAGTTCTTC,CASSFPRTSADSYNEQFF
TRBD1,TRBV25-1,NA,TRBJ1-2,TGTGCCAGCAGTGCGGACAGGGGGCGCGGCTTTACTTATGGCTACACCTTC,CASSADRGRGFTYGYTF
TRBD2,TRBV9,NA,TRBJ2-1,TGTGCCAGCAGCGGAGAATACGTCTCGGGGGGCAATGAGCAGTTCTTC,CASSGEYVSGGNEQFF
TRBD2,TRBV5-1,NA,TRBJ2-1,TGCGCCAGCAGCTCAACAATCCTAGCGGGGGATACGAATGAGCAGTTCTTC,CASSSTILAGDTNEQFF
NA,TRBV6-4,few,TRBJ2-1,TGTGCCAGCAGTGACTCAAGCAGGGGGGCAGAGCAGTTCTTC,CASSDSSRGAEQFF
TRBD1,TRBV10-3,NA,TRBJ1-4,TGTGCCATCAGTGCCGACAGGGGGGGAGAAAAACTGTTTTTT,CAISADRGGEKLFF
NA,TRBV2,NA,TRBJ1-4,TGTGCCAGCAGTGAACAGGAAGGTGAAAAACTGTTTTTT,CASSEQEGEKLFF
NA,TRBV6-2/TRBV6-3,NA,TRBJ2-5,TGTGCCAGCAGTTACTCCGGGGGGACCCAGTACTTC,CASSYSGGTQYF
NA,TRBV24-1,NA,TRBJ2-1,TGTGCCACCAGTGATCCCGCCCCCGGGGTTCGGGGTTACAATGAGCAGTTCTTC,CATSDPAPGVRGYNEQFF
NA,TRBV6-5,NA,TRBJ1-2,TGTGCCAGCAGTTCCGGGGACTATGGCTACACCTTC,CASSSGDYGYTF
TRBD2,TRBV7-9,NA,TRBJ2-3,TGTGCCAGCAGCCGGACTAGCGGGGGCCCCCTCACAGATACGCAGTATTTT,CASSRTSGGPLTDTQYF
NA,TRBV10-3,few,TRBJ1-6,TGTGCCATCAGTGTAGGACTGGATAATTCACCCCTCCACTTT,CAISVGLDNSPLHF
NA,TRBV30,once,TRBJ1-2,TGTGCCTGGAGTGTACTCGCTTCGGCCGCGGATGGCTACACCTTC,CAWSVLASAADGYTF
NA,TRBV21-1,NA,TRBJ1-1,TGTGCCAGCAGCAAAGAGTGGTCCAGGACAGCGAGGGACACTGAAGCTTTCTTT,CASSKEWSRTARDTEAFF
NA,TRBV6-5,NA,TRBJ1-2,TGTGCCAGCAAGGACACAGGGTCCTTAGGCTACACCTTC,CASKDTGSLGYTF
TRBD1,TRBV29-1,NA,TRBJ2-5,TGCAGCGTGGCGGGACAGGGAAAAGAGACCCAGTACTTC,CSVAGQGKETQYF
NA,TRBV19,NA,TRBJ2-2,TGTGCCAGTAGTATAGATTACGGGAGAAACACCGGGGAGCTGTTTTTT,CASSIDYGRNTGELFF
NA,TRBV25-1,NA,TRBJ2-2,TGTGCCAGCAGTGTGGTCCTGGGGGCTCGAGCCGGGGAGCTGTTTTTT,CASSVVLGARAGELFF
TRBD2,TRBV19,NA,TRBJ2-3,TGTGCCAGTAGTACAACACGGGGACTAGCTGGCACAGATACGCAGTATTTT,CASSTTRGLAGTDTQYF
NA,TRBV10-2,NA,TRBJ2-7,TGCGCCAGCAGGAGAGAAGGGGCTCGGTACGAGCAGTACTTC,CASRREGARYEQYF
NA,TRBV18,NA,TRBJ2-2,TGTGCCAGCTCCCCCGTGACACTGAACACCGGGGAGCTGTTTTTT,CASSPVTLNTGELFF
NA,TRBV24-1,few,TRBJ2-7,TGTGCCACCAGTCGGGAAGAGGGCGAGCAGTACTTC,CATSREEGEQYF
NA,TRBV5-5,many,TRBJ2-3,TGTGCCAGCAGATATCTCCAGGGGAGTTACGATACGCAGTATTTT,CASRYLQGSYDTQYF
TRBD2,TRBV7-7,NA,TRBJ2-2,TGTGCCAGCAGGTCGACTAGCGGGGCTGGCGGGGAGCTGTTTTTT,CASRSTSGAGGELFF
NA,TRBV18,NA,TRBJ2-1,TGTGCCAGCTCATCGCAGGGGTACAATGAGCAGTTCTTC,CASSSQGYNEQFF
NA,TRBV4-1,NA,TRBJ1-5,TGCGCCAGCAGCCCAGAGTACAGGGGCAATCAGCCCCAGCATTTT,CASSPEYRGNQPQHF
TRBD1,TRBV5-8,once,TRBJ1-5,TGTGCCAGCAGCGACTCCGGACAGGGGAGCAATCAGCCCCAGCATTTT,CASSDSGQGSNQPQHF
TRBD1,TRBV6-5,NA,TRBJ1-2,TGTGCCAGCAGTTACTCGACAGGGAATGGCTACACCTTC,CASSYSTGNGYTF
TRBD2,TRBV5-1,NA,TRBJ2-1,TGCGCCAGCAGCTCGCCGGGACTAGCGGGGGGAGGATTCGGCGGTGAGCAGTTCTTC,CASSSPGLAGGGFGGEQFF
NA,TRBV7-2,NA,TRBJ2-3,TGTGCCAGCAGCATCGGGTCGGGTACGCAGTATTTT,CASSIGSGTQYF
TRBD1,TRBV11-2,NA,TRBJ1-2,TGTGCCAGCAGCCTTAATACAGGGGTCTATGGCTACACCTTC,CASSLNTGVYGYTF